A single sample gave rise to the 27 T cell receptor beta chains below, sequenced in a study of CD8 T cells in Susac syndrome. An amount of RNA that ranged from about 0.45 to 1 ug was reverse transcribed with random hexamers. TCRdb reprocessed the immunoSEQ multiplex PCR reads with MiXCR, giving one entry per CDR3 protein. Of roughly 130,000 distinct CDR3 sequences in the sample, approximately 94% were seen once. Sequenced sample: CD4+ T cells from PBMCs. Every receptor here comes from a human donor with multiple sclerosis.

This clonotype was counted once. This chain joins TRBV7-8 and TRBJ1-6; possible D gene TRBD1, 6 bases. Trimming removed 4 bases from V and 8 bases from J, with 15 bases in between. Germline lookup yields CDR1 SGHVS and CDR2 FQNEAQ. The CDR3 extends over 15 amino acids. This CDR3 is CASSSLEGGDSPLHF. The DNA of the CDR3 is TGTGCCAGCAGCTCCTTGGAAGGGGGTGATTCACCCCTCCACTTT. The entire variable domain, with the rest obtained from reference TRBV7-8 and TRBJ1-6, is as follows: GAGVSQSPRYKVAKRGQDVALRCDPISGHVSLFWYQQALGQGPEFLTYFQNEAQLDKSGLPSDRFFAERPEGSVSTLKIQRTQQEDSAVYLCASSSLEGGDSPLHFGNGTRLTVT.

The rearrangement joins TRBV9 to TRBJ1-2; D might be TRBD1 (5 bases). Germline-derived CDR1 and CDR2 are SGDLS and YYNGEE. V gave up 3 bases and J gave up 2 bases, with 20 bases separating them. The CDR3 loop spans 17 amino acids. The CDR3 is CASSEAPTGRGNYGYTF. The CDR3 DNA is TGTGCCAGCAGCGAGGCCCCTACAGGACGAGGGAACTATGGCTACACCTTC.

The rearrangement links TRBV5-6 to TRBJ1-2; 7 bases line up with TRBD1. The CDR3 is made up of 14 amino acids. V dropped 3 bases and J dropped 4; count of bases not matched to a gene: 6. From germline, CDR1 is SGHDT and CDR2 YYEEEE. The CDR3 here is CASSWDRKTYGYTF. The CDR3 region has the DNA TGTGCCAGCAGCTGGGACAGAAAGACCTATGGCTACACCTTC.

DNA of the CDR3: TGCAGTGCTCAACAGGGGGGGGCTCTCCACGAGCAGTACTTC. Protein product: CSAQQGGALHEQYF. The chain links TRBV20-1 to TRBJ2-7; weak D call: TRBD1 (8 bases). Trimming cost V 5 bases and J 5 bases, with 19 bases left between them. Germline lookup yields CDR1 DFQATT and CDR2 SNEGSKA (reference sequence). This CDR3 contains 14 residues.

This clonotype was seen only a few times. This chain links TRBV14 with TRBJ2-3; 8 bases map to TRBD1. Trimming removed 8 bases from V and 4 bases from J; junction bases left unmatched: 11. CDR1 is SGHDN and CDR2 is FVKESK in the germline V gene. This CDR3 has 15 amino acids. This chain's CDR3 is CASPGQGGWADTQYF. Here the CDR3 DNA reads TGTGCCAGCCCTGGACAGGGAGGATGGGCAGATACGCAGTATTTT.

The V call is TRBV7-2, the J call TRBJ1-1; D is unresolved. Between the trimmed V and J ends, which lost 5 bases and 0 bases, there was a span of 10 bases. From germline, CDR1 is SGHTA and CDR2 FQGNSA. The CDR3 extends over 14 amino acids. The CDR3 DNA follows: TGTGCCAGCAGCCCCTGGGTCATGAACACTGAAGCTTTCTTT. Translation: CASSPWVMNTEAFF.

V and J are TRBV3-1 and TRBJ1-5; D unclear. The V gene's germline CDR1 is LGHDT and CDR2 YNNKEL (reference sequence). The V gene lost 5 bases and the J gene lost 7 bases, with 15 bases spanning the gap. The CDR3 runs to 14 residues. In DNA form, the CDR3 reads TGTGCCAGCAGCAGAGCCTCGGGTGCGCAGCCCCAGCATTTT. Its translation: CASSRASGAQPQHF.

The chain recombines TRBV27 with TRBJ2-7, with D possibly TRBD2 on 6 matching bases. Germline lookup yields CDR1 MNHEY and CDR2 SMNVEV (reference sequence). This CDR3 is built from 15 residues. Trimming shortened V by 4 bases and J by 0 bases, and 13 bases separated the two germline ends. The CDR3 sequence: CASSSSVGSSYEQYF. DNA of the CDR3: TGTGCCAGCAGTTCGTCCGTCGGGAGCTCCTACGAGCAGTACTTC.

The chain joins TRBV30 to TRBJ2-7; the D gene is possibly TRBD2 (6 bases). Looked up from germline, CDR1 is GTSNPN and CDR2 is SVGIG (reference sequence). CDR3 length: 14 residues. With 1 base removed from V and 0 bases from J, the gap between germline ends came to 10 bases. The CDR3, as DNA: TGTGCCTGGAGTGAAAGCGGGCCCTCCTACGAGCAGTACTTC. Its translation: CAWSESGPSYEQYF.

The V call is TRBV20-1, the J call TRBJ2-1, with a tentative D call TRBD1 (5 bases). This CDR3 spans 13 amino acids. Trimming stripped 5 bases from V and 1 base from J, with 9 bases between. Germline V CDR1 and CDR2: DFQATT, SNEGSKA (reference sequence). CDR3 nucleotide sequence: TGCAGTGCTGAAGGACATTCCTACAATGAGCAGTTCTTC. Its translation: CSAEGHSYNEQFF.

V gene TRBV5-4 combines with J gene TRBJ2-5; 9 bases line up with TRBD2. Trimming cost V 1 base and J 8 bases; bases outside gene matches: 12. This CDR3 is built from 16 residues. Germline CDR1 reads SGHNT; CDR2 reads YYREEE (reference sequence). This CDR3 reads CASSLRKTSGGGTQYF. DNA for the CDR3: TGTGCCAGCAGCTTGCGTAAGACTAGCGGAGGGGGCACCCAGTACTTC.

This chain connects TRBV20-1 to TRBJ1-2; maybe TRBD1 (6 bases). The CDR3 consists of 14 residues. V was clipped by 5 bases and J by 4 bases, with 17 bases between them. Germline CDR1 is DFQATT and CDR2 is SNEGSKA (reference sequence). CDR3 DNA: TGCAGTGCTCAAACAGGGATTCAGGGCTATGGCTACACCTTC. This encodes CSAQTGIQGYGYTF.

The chain recombines TRBV3-1 with TRBJ2-5; 7 bases line up with TRBD2. The CDR3 runs to 14 residues. The V segment lost 0 bases and the J segment 3 bases; nucleotides outside the gene matches: 1. Germline V lookup: CDR1 LGHDT, CDR2 YNNKEL (reference sequence). CDR3 sequence: CASSQELAEETQYF. The CDR3 bases are TGTGCCAGCAGCCAAGAGCTAGCGGAAGAGACCCAGTACTTC.

The table lists this clonotype with a count of one. The gene calls are TRBV2 and TRBJ1-2, with 7 bases that match TRBD1. There are 12 residues in the CDR3. Germline lookup yields CDR1 SNHLY and CDR2 FYNNEI. V shed 10 bases, J shed 4 bases, and the junction held 6 bases outside the gene matches. The CDR3 is CATTGQLYGYTF. The CDR3 DNA is TGTGCCACGACGGGACAGCTCTATGGCTACACCTTC.

The chain links TRBV6-5 to TRBJ1-4; D unresolved. Looked up from germline, CDR1 is MNHEY and CDR2 is SVGAGI. The CDR3 covers 15 residues. The V gene lost 6 bases and the J gene lost 8 bases, with 19 bases spanning the gap. The CDR3 nucleotides read TGTGCCAGCAGCCCGTCGGGAACGGTTCGGGAAAAACTGTTTTTT. Translation gives CASSPSGTVREKLFF.

The chain couples TRBV4-1 to TRBJ2-4; 11 bases are shared with TRBD2. The CDR3 contains 17 residues. Germline trimming cut 4 bases from V and 3 bases from J; bases unmatched to any gene: 8. CDR1 and CDR2 from the germline V gene are MGHRA and YSYEKL. This CDR3 reads CASSLLPTSGNKNIQYF. DNA for the CDR3: TGCGCCAGCAGCCTTCTTCCGACTAGCGGGAACAAAAACATTCAGTACTTC.

CDR3 amino acids: CASSERQAGGYEQYF. In nucleotides, the CDR3 is TGTGCCAGCAGCGAGCGACAAGCGGGAGGTTACGAGCAGTACTTC. The rearrangement links TRBV5-4 to TRBJ2-7, with 9 bases aligning to TRBD2. Germline CDR1 SGHNT, CDR2 YYREEE (reference sequence). V trimming: 4 bases; J trimming: 4 bases; junction bases outside the gene matches: 9. The length of the CDR3 is 15 residues.

The V gene is TRBV25-1, the J gene TRBJ2-3; a weak D match, TRBD1 (5 bases). V lost 3 bases and J lost 0, with 7 bases in between. Germline V gene lookup returns CDR1 MGHDK and CDR2 SYGVNS. The CDR3 has 14 amino acids. CDR3 nucleotides: TGTGCCAGCAGTGATCGACAGAGCACAGATACGCAGTATTTT. It specifies CASSDRQSTDTQYF.

The chain has TRBV7-9 and TRBJ1-5; D is ambiguous. CDR1 is SEHNR, CDR2 FQNEAQ, per germline (reference sequence). The V gene lost 1 base and the J gene lost 8 bases, with 9 bases spanning the gap. The CDR3 extends over 13 amino acids. This chain's CDR3 is CASSLEYFEPQHF. The CDR3 DNA sequence: TGTGCCAGCAGCTTAGAATACTTCGAGCCCCAGCATTTT.

This chain uses TRBV7-3 with TRBJ2-5; D may be TRBD2 (6 bases). The CDR3 totals 14 residues. CDR1 SGHTA and CDR2 FQGTGA come from the germline V gene. Trimming took 4 bases from V and 4 from J, leaving 13 bases between them. CDR3 loop: CASSSTGRSETQYF. CDR3 nucleotides: TGTGCCAGCAGCTCCACGGGGAGGTCAGAGACCCAGTACTTC.

The chain joins TRBV19 to TRBJ2-2; maybe TRBD1 (6 bases). Trimming cost V 3 bases and J 2 bases, with 13 bases left between them. The length of the CDR3 is 16 residues. The V gene's germline CDR1 is LNHDA and CDR2 SQIVND (reference sequence). CDR3 sequence: CASSIIQGANTGELFF. DNA of the CDR3: TGTGCCAGTAGTATTATACAGGGAGCAAACACCGGGGAGCTGTTTTTT.

The chain has TRBV7-8 and TRBJ2-7, with 9 bases matching TRBD1. With 5 bases clipped from V and 2 bases from J, the junction kept 7 bases outside the gene matches. The CDR3 loop spans 15 amino acids. Germline CDR1 is SGHVS and CDR2 is FQNEAQ. The CDR3 spells CASSPRGTGTYEQYF. As DNA, the CDR3 is TGTGCCAGCAGCCCCCGAGGGACAGGGACCTACGAGCAGTACTTC.

The chain is built from TRBV19 and TRBJ1-6; TRBD1 is a possible D gene (6 bases). Germline CDR1 and CDR2: LNHDA and SQIVND (reference sequence). V was pared by 2 bases and J by 7 bases, with 9 bases between. This CDR3 has 14 residues. The CDR3 region has the DNA TGTGCCAGTAGTATACAGGGGAGCAATTCACCCCTCCACTTT. Amino acid sequence: CASSIQGSNSPLHF. The variable domain in full, completed from reference TRBV19 and TRBJ1-6, reads DGGITQSPKYLFRKEGQNVTLSCEQNLNHDAMYWYRQDPGQGLRLIYYSQIVNDFQKGDIAEGYSVSREKKESFPLTVTSAQKNPTAFYLCASSIQGSNSPLHFGNGTRLTVT.

The chain joins TRBV7-8 to TRBJ1-2; TRBD1 aligns across 7 bases. This CDR3 has 14 amino acids. V lost 5 bases and J lost 4; bases outside the gene matches: 7. Germline V gene sequence: CDR1 SGHVS, CDR2 FQNEAQ. CDR3 region: CASSRRDRTYGYTF. The CDR3 coding sequence is TGTGCCAGCAGCCGGAGGGACAGAACCTATGGCTACACCTTC.

This chain uses TRBV11-2 with TRBJ2-2; 15 positions agree with TRBD2. CDR1 SGHAT and CDR2 FQNNGV come from the germline V gene. The CDR3 contains 18 residues. With V trimmed by 4 bases and J by 7 bases, 10 bases remained unmatched. The CDR3 DNA is TGTGCCAGCAGCTGGGGGACTAGCGGGAGGAGGCGGGGCGGGGAGCTGTTTTTT. Its protein product is CASSWGTSGRRRGGELFF.

The chain joins TRBV6-2 or TRBV6-3 to TRBJ1-6; D possibly corresponds to TRBD1 (6 bases). The V gene lost 4 bases and the J gene lost 3 bases, with 19 bases spanning the gap. The CDR3 is 18 residues long. CDR1 is MNHEY, CDR2 SVGEGT, per germline. The CDR3 DNA is TGTGCCAGCAGTTTCCAGGGGCGAAAGAGGATCTATAATTCACCCCTCCACTTT. As protein: CASSFQGRKRIYNSPLHF.

The chain recombines TRBV7-9 with TRBJ1-1, with a possible D match to TRBD1 (5 bases). This CDR3 region has 13 residues. Germline V lookup: CDR1 SEHNR, CDR2 FQNEAQ (reference sequence). The ends were cut back, 5 bases at V and 8 bases at J, with 15 bases in the middle. CDR3 loop: CASSPGGAPEAFF. In DNA, the CDR3 is TGTGCCAGCAGCCCCGGCGGGGCCCCCGAAGCTTTCTTT.